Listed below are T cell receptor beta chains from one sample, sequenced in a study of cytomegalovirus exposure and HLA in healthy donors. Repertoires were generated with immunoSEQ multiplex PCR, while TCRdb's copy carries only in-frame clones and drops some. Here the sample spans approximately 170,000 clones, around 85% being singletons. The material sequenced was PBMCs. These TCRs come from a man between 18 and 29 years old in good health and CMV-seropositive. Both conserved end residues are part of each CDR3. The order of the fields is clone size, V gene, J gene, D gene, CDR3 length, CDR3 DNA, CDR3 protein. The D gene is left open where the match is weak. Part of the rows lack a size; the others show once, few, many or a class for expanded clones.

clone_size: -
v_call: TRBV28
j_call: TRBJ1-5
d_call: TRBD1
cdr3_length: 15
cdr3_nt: TGTGCCAGCAGCTCACCGGGACAGGGACATCAGCCCCAGCATTTT
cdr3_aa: CASSSPGQGHQPQHF

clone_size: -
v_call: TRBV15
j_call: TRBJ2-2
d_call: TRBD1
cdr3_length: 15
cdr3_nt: TGTGCCACCGAACCGACAGGGGAAAACACCGGGGAGCTGTTTTTT
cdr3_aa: CATEPTGENTGELFF

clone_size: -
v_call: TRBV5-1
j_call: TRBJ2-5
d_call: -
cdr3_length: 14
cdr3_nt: TGCGCCAGCAGCTGGGGCGCAGGGGAAGAGACCCAGTACTTC
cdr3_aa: CASSWGAGEETQYF

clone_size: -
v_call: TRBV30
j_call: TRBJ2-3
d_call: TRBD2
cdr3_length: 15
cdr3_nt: TGTGCCTGGAGGGAAAGCGGGAGGTTGACAGATACGCAGTATTTT
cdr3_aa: CAWRESGRLTDTQYF

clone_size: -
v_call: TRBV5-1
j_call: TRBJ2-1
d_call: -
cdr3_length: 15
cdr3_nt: TGCGCCAGCAGCTTGGAGGCGGGAAACTACAATGAGCAGTTCTTC
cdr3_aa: CASSLEAGNYNEQFF

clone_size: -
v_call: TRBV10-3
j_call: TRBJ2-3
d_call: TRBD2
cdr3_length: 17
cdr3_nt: TGTGCCATCAGTGAGTCATTAGCGGGGGCTAGCACAGATACGCAGTATTTT
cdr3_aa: CAISESLAGASTDTQYF

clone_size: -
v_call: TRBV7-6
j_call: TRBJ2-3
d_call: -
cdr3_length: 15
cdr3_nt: TGTGCCAGCAGCTTAGCCGGCGGGAGCACAGATACGCAGTATTTT
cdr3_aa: CASSLAGGSTDTQYF

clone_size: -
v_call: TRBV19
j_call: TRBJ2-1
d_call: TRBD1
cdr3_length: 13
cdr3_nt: TGTGCCAGTAGAGGGACAGGGGGAGATGAGCAGTTCTTC
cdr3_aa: CASRGTGGDEQFF

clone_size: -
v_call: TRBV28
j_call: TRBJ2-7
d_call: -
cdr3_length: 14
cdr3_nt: TGTGCCAGCAGTTCCGGGACATCCTCCTACGAGCAGTACTTC
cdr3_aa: CASSSGTSSYEQYF

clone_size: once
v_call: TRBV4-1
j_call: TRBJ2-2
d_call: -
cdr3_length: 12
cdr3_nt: TGCGCCAGCAGCCAACTAACCGGGGAGCTGTTTTTT
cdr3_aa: CASSQLTGELFF

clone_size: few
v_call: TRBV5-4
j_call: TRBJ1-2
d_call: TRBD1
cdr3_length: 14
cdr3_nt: TGTGCCAGCAGCTCGGACAGGGGCCATGGGGGCTACACCTTC
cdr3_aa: CASSSDRGHGGYTF

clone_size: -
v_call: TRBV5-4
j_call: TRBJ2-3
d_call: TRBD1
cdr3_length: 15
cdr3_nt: TGTGCCAGCAGCTTTCGACAGGGGGCCACAGATACGCAGTATTTT
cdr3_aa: CASSFRQGATDTQYF

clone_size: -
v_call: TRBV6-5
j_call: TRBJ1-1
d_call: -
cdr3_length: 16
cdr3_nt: TGTGCCAGCAGTTACGGGTCAGGGTACGGGAACACTGAAGCTTTCTTT
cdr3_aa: CASSYGSGYGNTEAFF

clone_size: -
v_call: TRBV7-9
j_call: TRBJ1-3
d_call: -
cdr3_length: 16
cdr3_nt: TGTGCCACCTCCCTAGGAGGAATTTGGTCTGGAAACACCATATATTTT
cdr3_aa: CATSLGGIWSGNTIYF

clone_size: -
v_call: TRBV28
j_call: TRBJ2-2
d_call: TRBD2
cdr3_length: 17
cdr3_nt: TGTGCCAGCAGCCTCCCCGGATTGCCGGGGGGCACCGGGGAGCTGTTTTTT
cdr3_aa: CASSLPGLPGGTGELFF

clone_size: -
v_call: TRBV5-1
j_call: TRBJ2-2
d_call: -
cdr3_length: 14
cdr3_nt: TGCGCCAGCAGCCCAGGGTGGGGCACCGGGGAGCTGTTTTTT
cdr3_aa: CASSPGWGTGELFF

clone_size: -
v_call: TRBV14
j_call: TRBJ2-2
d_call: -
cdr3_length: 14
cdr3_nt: TGTGCCAGCAGCCGCTACAGGGCTGGGGGGGAGCTGTTTTTT
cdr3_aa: CASSRYRAGGELFF

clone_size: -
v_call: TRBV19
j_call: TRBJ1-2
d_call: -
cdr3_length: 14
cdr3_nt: TGTGCCAGTAGCATACAGGGAATCAAGTATGGCTACACCTTC
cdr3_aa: CASSIQGIKYGYTF

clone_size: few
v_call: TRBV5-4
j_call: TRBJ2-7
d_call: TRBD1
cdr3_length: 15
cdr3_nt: TGTGCCAGCAGCCGCGACAGGGCGCCCCTCTACGAGCAGTACTTC
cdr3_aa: CASSRDRAPLYEQYF

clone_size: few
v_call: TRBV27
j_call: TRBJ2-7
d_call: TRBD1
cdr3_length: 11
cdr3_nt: TGTGCCAGCGGTTTCGGACAGGAGGAGTACTTC
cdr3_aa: CASGFGQEEYF

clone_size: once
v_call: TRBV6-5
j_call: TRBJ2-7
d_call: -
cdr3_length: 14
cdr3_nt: TGTGCCAGCAGTTACGTGGACAGCTCCTACGAGCAGTACTTC
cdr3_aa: CASSYVDSSYEQYF

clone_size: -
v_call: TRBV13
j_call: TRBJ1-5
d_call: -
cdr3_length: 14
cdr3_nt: TGTGCCAGCAGCAGCCGGGACACCCAACAGCCCCAGCATTTT
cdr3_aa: CASSSRDTQQPQHF

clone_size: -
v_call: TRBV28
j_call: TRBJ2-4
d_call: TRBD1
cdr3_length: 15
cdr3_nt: TGTGCCAGCAGTTCTCGGACAGGGGGGCTTGGCATTCAGTACTTC
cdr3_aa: CASSSRTGGLGIQYF

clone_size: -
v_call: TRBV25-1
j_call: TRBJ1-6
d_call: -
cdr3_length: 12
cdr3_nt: TGTGCCAGCAGTGACTTTAATTCACCCCTCCACTTT
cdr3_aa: CASSDFNSPLHF

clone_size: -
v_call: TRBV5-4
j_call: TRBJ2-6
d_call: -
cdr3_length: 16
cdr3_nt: TGTGCCAGCAGCTTGGCGGGTCTTTCTGGGGCCAACGTCCTGACTTTC
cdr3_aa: CASSLAGLSGANVLTF

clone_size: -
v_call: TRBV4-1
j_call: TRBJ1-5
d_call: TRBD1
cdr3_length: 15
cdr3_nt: TGCGCCAGCAGCCAAGGGGACAGGGGGGTTCAGCCCCAGCATTTT
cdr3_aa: CASSQGDRGVQPQHF

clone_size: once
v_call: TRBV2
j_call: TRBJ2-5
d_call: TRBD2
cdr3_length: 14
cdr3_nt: TGTGCCAGCAGACCTAGCGGGGCCCAAGAGACCCAGTACTTC
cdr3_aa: CASRPSGAQETQYF

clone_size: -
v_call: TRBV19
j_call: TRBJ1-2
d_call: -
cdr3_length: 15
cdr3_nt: TGTGCCAGTAGTTTCGACAGGACCCCCTTGTATGGCTACACCTTC
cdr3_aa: CASSFDRTPLYGYTF

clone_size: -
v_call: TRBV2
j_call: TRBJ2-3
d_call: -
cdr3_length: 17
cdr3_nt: TGTGCCAGCAGTGAAGTGCCTGCCTGGGGAGACACAGATACGCAGTATTTT
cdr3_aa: CASSEVPAWGDTDTQYF

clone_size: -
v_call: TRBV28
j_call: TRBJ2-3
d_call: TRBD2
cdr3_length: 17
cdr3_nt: TGTGCCAGCAGAATAGCGGGGGGCTTAACGGTCACAGATACGCAGTATTTT
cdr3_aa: CASRIAGGLTVTDTQYF

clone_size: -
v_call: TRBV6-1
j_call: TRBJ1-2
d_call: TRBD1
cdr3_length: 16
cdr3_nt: TGTGCCAGCAGTGAAGGGACAGGGAGGGCGAGCTATGGCTACACCTTC
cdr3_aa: CASSEGTGRASYGYTF

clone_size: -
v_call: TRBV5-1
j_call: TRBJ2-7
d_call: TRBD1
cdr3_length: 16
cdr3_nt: TGCGCCAGCAGCCCCAGGGACAGGTCGCTCTCCTACGAGCAGTACTTC
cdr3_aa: CASSPRDRSLSYEQYF

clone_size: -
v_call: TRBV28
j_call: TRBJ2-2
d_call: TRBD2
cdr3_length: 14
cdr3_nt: TGTGCCAGCTTCAGACTAGCGAGCACCGGGGAGCTGTTTTTT
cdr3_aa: CASFRLASTGELFF